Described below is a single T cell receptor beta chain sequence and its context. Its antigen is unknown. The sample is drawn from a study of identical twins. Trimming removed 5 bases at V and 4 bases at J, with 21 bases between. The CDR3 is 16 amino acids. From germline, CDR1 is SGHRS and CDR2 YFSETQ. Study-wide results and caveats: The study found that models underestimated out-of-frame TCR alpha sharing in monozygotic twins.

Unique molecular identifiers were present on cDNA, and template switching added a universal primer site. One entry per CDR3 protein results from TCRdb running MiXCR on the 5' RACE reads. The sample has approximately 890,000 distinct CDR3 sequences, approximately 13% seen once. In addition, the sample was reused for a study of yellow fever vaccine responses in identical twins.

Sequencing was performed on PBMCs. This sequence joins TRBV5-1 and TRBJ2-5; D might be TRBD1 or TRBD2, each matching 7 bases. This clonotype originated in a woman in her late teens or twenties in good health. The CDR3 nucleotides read TGCGCCAGCAGAAATCAGGGGGGGGCCGTGGGAGAGACCCAGTACTTC. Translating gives CASRNQGGAVGETQYF.